This T cell receptor (beta chain) originates from a study of blood T cell repertoires in COVID-19. The CDR3 spans 16 residues. V gave up 1 base and J gave up 5 bases, with 16 bases separating them. The germline V gene has CDR1 SGHDT and CDR2 YYEEEE. What the recovered Cohort 3 donors had was two negative PCRs, clearance, or symptom resolution. In the original analysis: Reference gene primers were amplified, and this amplification served to estimate nucleated cell counts. Libraries were prepared by immunoSEQ multiplex PCR; TCRdb keeps only in-frame clonotypes and omits some of them. For V, J and clone size, that table is used; D and trimming come from the DNA. The table lists around 170,000 clones, approximately 80% of them singletons, with around 12% in the top ten.

The TCR originated in a man aged 45-65 years who had recovered from COVID-19. Source material: PBMCs or T cells enriched from blood (not recorded which). The rearrangement joins TRBV5-6 to TRBJ2-1; no clear D. In DNA form, the CDR3 reads TGTGCCAGCAGCTTGTTATCTAGAGGTGTCGACAATGAGCAGTTCTTC. Its protein product is CASSLLSRGVDNEQFF.